The TCR beta chain described here comes from a study of cytomegalovirus exposure and HLA in healthy donors (dated 2017 in TCRdb). General notes on the study: An earlier analysis of roughly 500 of the donors reported about 250 Gb of sequence data and 100 million to 130 million unique TCR beta sequences from 150 million to 200 million T cells. An early release covering about 600 HLA-typed donors comprised roughly 300 gigabases of sequencing data and 85 million to 100 million unique TCR sequences. Of the 350 to 450 genotyped donors, 80% to 90% were placed in the genetic ancestry cluster associated with self-reported Caucasian donors. The study was designed to test whether signatures of past pathogen exposure could be identified by cataloging public T cell receptors. Using immunosequencing, the study profiled T cell repertoires from about 650 subjects and related those repertoires to cytomegalovirus serostatus. Along with the approximately 650-subject first cohort, a separate validation cohort of 120 different subjects was used. To predict cytomegalovirus infection status, the study brought together high-throughput TCR immunosequencing, statistical association of individual TCRs with disease status, and machine learning. In a later analysis, previously published TCR beta repertoires from several hundred donors were re-analyzed and high-resolution HLA genotyping was added so that TCR occurrence patterns could be studied. The later analysis used no new phenotypic data to find candidate immune exposures, relying instead on TCR beta sequences and their occurrence across donors. To decide whether each TCR beta V gene segment behaved as functional or pseudogenic, an earlier analysis of some 600 of the donors relied on high-throughput TCR beta sequencing. Alongside the repertoire data, information on donor age, sex, ethnicity and CMV serostatus was compiled. In a later genetic analysis, genome-wide SNP genotypes for about 65% of the roughly 670 donors were used, and that subset was treated as a discovery cohort. All discovery cohort repertoires had been generated on a single sequencing platform. Both class I and class II loci were covered by HLA typing, at four-digit resolution. The number of typed donors differed by locus: about 629-630 for A, B, C, DRB1 and DQB1; 522 for DQA1; roughly 600 for DPA1; and some 430 for DPB1. A handful of DR-DQ haplotypes were handled as single units for association and clustering because linkage in the cohort was strong. Among some 410 genotyped donors of the cohort, an average of around 220,000 unique TCR beta nucleotide sequences was sequenced per donor, of which about 19% were non-productive. Points the paper makes about the study in general: A later genetic analysis reported fewer N-insertions in productive TCRs among donors in an Asian-associated ancestry cluster than the 666-donor mean. Linkage disequilibrium might explain the correlated functional status among segregating V segments, but an unknown experimental factor could not be ruled out. The study listed over 150 TCR beta chains as associated with cytomegalovirus. In an earlier analysis of about 600 of the donors, most TCR beta V segments appeared in productive rearrangements about 87% or about 30% of the time, broadly matching IMGT annotations. A cluster of highly shared sequence variants was judged likely to represent a technical artifact of the sequencing pipeline. V-gene and J-gene trimming of TCR beta chains was associated with a missense DCLRE1C variant in a later genetic analysis, and the association was replicated in an independent cohort. In a later analysis, the rate of TCR association differed among HLA loci, with DRB1 alleles having the most associated TCRs and HLA-C alleles having the fewest. A further reported finding was that TCR beta sequences accurately predicted the HLA-A and HLA-B alleles for most subjects in the first cohort. Assigning TCR associations to individual alleles was difficult when HLA alleles, especially DR and DQ, strongly co-occurred. In this cohort, only TCR beta chains were sequenced, and detectable features were limited by the absence of alpha or paired-chain data. The 87-base-pair reads could not distinguish some IMGT-functional V segments, including TRBV6-2 and TRBV6-3, so those segments were excluded. Roughly uniform sequencing depth across donors was assumed in presence/absence analyses, although this assumption may not hold. CMV serostatus was the only immune exposure information available for the cohort. In vitro tests confirmed that a few of the cytomegalovirus-associated TCR beta chains recognize cytomegalovirus antigens. Approximately 18 rarely observed V segments, including chromosome 9 orphons, were excluded from the earlier analysis of a few hundred of the donors because counts were too low. Because HLA typing was unavailable for some donors at each locus, only the typed subset was used in association tests. The classifier was reported to diagnose cytomegalovirus status with high specificity and sensitivity in both the original and validation cohorts. In a later analysis, several top co-occurrence clusters were reported to appear linked to parvovirus B19, influenza, CMV and Epstein-Barr virus. Specific HLA alleles were associated with 15,000 to 20,000 TCR beta sequences at a false discovery rate of 0.05 in a later analysis. In a later analysis, HLA-associated TCR beta chains showed more clonal expansion and lower generation probabilities than non-associated chains that were equally common. In a later analysis, most CMV-associated TCR beta chains were found to appear HLA-restricted, with HLA associations seemingly driven largely by CMV exposure. The authors suggested that the approach could potentially be generalized to other disease states and immunological phenotypes. Most TCR sequences were observed very rarely across donors, whereas some public TCRs were present in many individuals.

In total, around 600 healthy bone marrow donors made up the cohort. Cohort members were all nominally healthy when sampled, although unrecorded immune exposures were likely present. The donor was CMV seropositive and belonged to the group of 270 or so seropositive cohort members. A peripheral blood sample was collected from each donor, and TCR beta sequencing was performed on peripheral blood mononuclear cells. Genomic DNA was extracted from the blood cell samples with the Qiagen DNeasy Blood Extraction Kit. This clone was found a few times. Its antigen remains undetermined. It has no much larger one-base neighbor in the sample; base qualities were not kept. Libraries were built with the immunoSEQ multiplex PCR assay. The multiplex PCR relied on a mix of 60 forward primers for TCR Vbeta segments and 13 reverse primers for TCR Jbeta segments. Amplification of the CDR3 region of rearranged TCR beta genes was performed with a multiplex PCR assay on genomic DNA. The amplified TCR beta libraries were sequenced on the Illumina HiSeq System as 87-base-pair reads. From the authors' description of their analysis: A later analysis tallied tens of millions of unique TCR beta chains across the 640 or so repertoires, and 10 million to 11 million of those chains were shared by two or more donors. Raw reads were error-corrected and collapsed into unique sequences with a nearest-neighbor algorithm that merged closely related sequences to remove PCR and sequencing errors. V, D and J gene segments were assigned by aligning CDR3 sequences to IMGT reference sequences. For a sequence to be retained, a match of at least six nucleotides was required to both a V gene segment and a J gene segment. Rearrangements were classified as productive when the CDR3 lacked stop codons and remained in frame with V and J, and all other rearrangements were classified as non-productive. CDR3 was defined by IMGT convention, running from the second conserved V-encoded cysteine to the conserved J-encoded phenylalanine. The earlier analysis of about 500 of the donors excluded sequences that lacked an unambiguous match to a single V gene segment. An earlier analysis of 587 of the donors classified V segments as functional when productive rearrangements were above 56.7% and as segregating when the standard deviation between donors was above 5%. A statistical classification framework was built to diagnose cytomegalovirus status from the catalog of TCR beta chain sequences. V and J gene assignment, in a later analysis, came from comparing TCR nucleotide sequences with IMGT/GENE-DB human TR gene sequences. The TCRdist pipeline was used in a later analysis to assign CDR3 sequences and most-parsimonious VDJ recombination scenarios. A later analysis defined each TCR beta chain by its CDR3 amino acid sequence plus V-gene family, and excluded reads lacking a unique V-gene family. As a way to deal with suspected cross-contamination and a sequencing artifact, a later analysis dropped more than 500 nucleotide sequences that were highly shared and had low generation probability. For each public chain, a later analysis derived a clonal expansion index from normalized ranks of inferred template counts within each repertoire. In a later analysis, generation probabilities were computed using a VDJ recombination model fitted to out-of-frame rearrangements, and the results were checked against IGoR. A later analysis scored TCR-TCR, TCR-HLA and TCR-CMV co-occurrence with hypergeometric tests, applying a repertoire-size bias correction to TCR pairs. To estimate false discovery rates, a later analysis permuted the HLA or CMV assignments 20 times. A later analysis grouped co-occurring TCRs with DBSCAN, adding TCRdist sequence similarity when clustering within HLA-allele-positive subsets. Repertoires with fewer than 30,000 or more than 120,000 public chains, plus five repertoires with anomalous nucleotide sharing, were excluded from co-occurrence clustering. TCRdb took this table from immuneACCESS and kept in-frame rearrangements with V and J called. Such tables lack part of the clones; where checked against another copy, unresolved V genes explain under half of the gap, and the rest is unexplained. Clone size and the V and J calls come from that table; the DNA yielded D and trimming. This sample has about 140,000 clones in its table, and approximately 79% of those were observed once. The leading ten clones occupy approximately 8.2% of the sample.

Including the terminal cysteine and phenylalanine, the CDR3 comprises 12 residues. Only the CDR3 DNA stays, 36 bases, in frame from base 1. CDR1 and CDR2 are read off the germline V gene as LGHNT and FRNRAP. V is clipped by 6 bases and J by 4 bases, and the sequence between their germline boundaries is 9 bases long. Recombination connected TRBV12-5 to TRBJ1-1, with the identity of the D gene unclear. The sample consisted of PBMCs. The sequence was obtained from a woman in her forties or fifties in good health and CMV-seropositive. The DNA sequence is as follows: TGTGCTAGTGGCTTACTTTTCACTGAAGCTTTCTTT. Its protein reads: CASGLLFTEAFF.